Detailed here is one T cell receptor (beta chain). This clone showed up just once. Its antigen target is currently unknown. No base qualities exist here, and no much larger clone lies one base off it. Libraries were built with the immunoSEQ multiplex PCR assay. For the multiplex PCR, a mixture combining 60 forward primers for TCR Vbeta segments and 13 reverse primers for TCR Jbeta segments was used. The CDR3 region of rearranged TCR beta genes was amplified from genomic DNA by a multiplex PCR assay. On the Illumina HiSeq System, the amplified TCR beta libraries were sequenced as 87-base-pair reads. In the original analysis: In a later analysis, some 80 million unique TCR beta chains were counted across the approximately 670 repertoires, and approximately 11 million of these chains were shared by at least two donors. A nearest-neighbor algorithm error-corrected the raw reads and collapsed the reads into unique sequences, merging closely related sequences to remove PCR and sequencing errors. V, D and J gene segments were assigned by aligning CDR3 sequences to IMGT reference sequences. For a sequence to be retained, a match of at least six nucleotides was required to both a V gene segment and a J gene segment. Rearrangements were classified as productive when the CDR3 lacked stop codons and remained in frame with V and J, and all other rearrangements were classified as non-productive. Following IMGT convention, CDR3 was defined as the stretch from the second conserved V-encoded cysteine to the conserved J-encoded phenylalanine. The earlier analysis of about 570 of the donors excluded any sequence lacking an unambiguous match to a single V gene segment. An earlier analysis of several hundred of the donors classified V segments as functional when productive rearrangements were above 56.7% and as segregating when the standard deviation between donors was above 5%. To diagnose cytomegalovirus status from the catalog of TCR beta chain sequences, a statistical classification framework was built. V and J gene assignment, in a later analysis, came from comparing TCR nucleotide sequences with IMGT/GENE-DB human TR gene sequences. In a later analysis, CDR3 sequences and most-parsimonious VDJ recombination scenarios were assigned using the TCRdist pipeline. A later analysis defined each TCR beta chain by its CDR3 amino acid sequence plus V-gene family, and excluded reads lacking a unique V-gene family. To address suspected cross-contamination and a sequencing artifact, a later analysis removed some 620 highly shared, low-generation-probability nucleotide sequences. A later analysis calculated a clonal expansion index for each public chain from normalized within-repertoire ranks of inferred template counts. In a later analysis, generation probabilities were computed with a VDJ recombination model fitted to out-of-frame rearrangements, and the resulting probabilities were checked against IGoR. Hypergeometric tests were used in a later analysis to score TCR-TCR, TCR-HLA and TCR-CMV co-occurrence, with a repertoire-size bias correction applied to the TCR pairs. In a later analysis, false discovery rates were estimated by permuting HLA or CMV assignments 20 times. In a later analysis, co-occurring TCRs were grouped using DBSCAN, and TCRdist sequence similarity was added for clustering within HLA-allele-positive subsets. For co-occurrence clustering, repertoires with fewer than 30,000 or more than 120,000 public chains were excluded, along with five or six repertoires with anomalous nucleotide sharing. Sourced from immuneACCESS, this table was stored by TCRdb with only in-frame sequences that have V and J called. A share of the clones is absent; for the studies checked, an unresolved V gene accounts for under half, and the remainder has no known explanation. V and J calls and clone size are copied from that table; D and trimming were computed from the DNA. For this sample the table gives 200,000 or so clones, of which 70% were detected only once. The biggest ten clones account for about 3% of the sample.

The germline V gene (reference sequence) provides CDR1 SGHKS and CDR2 YYEKEE. Unmatched junction bases come to 17, with V trimmed by 4 bases and J by 3 bases. The CDR3, from cysteine to phenylalanine, totals 19 residues. Of all the DNA, just the CDR3 is kept, 57 bases in frame from base 1. The data stem from a study of cytomegalovirus exposure and HLA in healthy donors (dated by TCRdb to the late 2010s). Context from the whole study: According to an earlier analysis of several hundred of the donors, 150 million to 200 million T cells yielded some 120 million unique TCR beta sequences and about 300 Gb of sequence data. All discovery cohort repertoires had been generated on a single sequencing platform. An earlier analysis of around 540 of the donors applied high-throughput TCR beta sequencing to assess whether each TCR beta V gene segment acted as functional or pseudogenic. About five DR-DQ haplotypes were treated as single units for association and clustering because of strong linkage in the cohort. The later analysis used no new phenotypic data to find candidate immune exposures, relying instead on TCR beta sequences and their occurrence across donors. In a later analysis, previously published TCR beta repertoires from 670 or so donors were re-analyzed and high-resolution HLA genotyping was added so that TCR occurrence patterns could be studied. An early release covering over 500 HLA-typed donors comprised approximately 290 gigabases of sequencing data and tens of millions of unique TCR sequences. Donor age, sex, ethnicity and CMV serostatus were compiled alongside the repertoire data. Typing coverage differed by locus: A, B, C, DRB1 and DQB1 were typed in about 629-630 donors, DQA1 in about 550, DPA1 in around 610, and DPB1 in roughly 450. The genetic ancestry cluster associated with self-reported Caucasian donors included approximately 85% of the roughly 400 genotyped donors. HLA typing included class I and class II loci at four-digit resolution. In a later genetic analysis, genome-wide SNP genotypes for about 55% of the 666 donors were used, and that subset was treated as a discovery cohort. On average, around 240,000 unique TCR beta nucleotide sequences were sequenced per donor among a few hundred genotyped donors of the cohort, with roughly a sixth of those sequences being non-productive. To predict cytomegalovirus infection status, the study combined high-throughput TCR immunosequencing, statistical association of individual TCRs with disease status, and machine learning. A separate validation cohort of 90 to 150 different subjects was used in addition to the roughly 670-subject first cohort. The study aimed to test whether signatures of past pathogen exposure could be identified by cataloging public T cell receptors. The study profiled the T cell repertoires of hundreds of subjects by immunosequencing and related them to cytomegalovirus serostatus. The paper as a whole reports these results and caveats: Across donors, most TCR sequences were observed very rarely, whereas some public TCRs were present in many individuals. A further reported finding was that TCR beta sequences accurately predicted the HLA-A and HLA-B alleles for most subjects in the first cohort. An association between a missense DCLRE1C variant and V-gene and J-gene trimming of TCR beta chains was found in a later genetic analysis and replicated in an independent cohort. Some IMGT-functional V segments, including TRBV6-2 and TRBV6-3, could not be told apart with the 87-base-pair reads, so those segments were excluded. Several of the top co-occurrence clusters appeared to be linked to parvovirus B19, influenza, CMV and Epstein-Barr virus, according to a later analysis. A group of highly shared sequence variants was considered likely to be a technical artifact of the sequencing pipeline. The cohort was sequenced for TCR beta chains only, and without alpha or paired-chain data the features that could be detected were limited. Correlated functional status among segregating V segments might be attributable to linkage disequilibrium, but an unknown experimental factor could not be ruled out. In an earlier analysis of 587 of the donors, most TCR beta V segments appeared in productive rearrangements about 87% or about 30% of the time, broadly matching IMGT annotations. When HLA alleles, especially DR and DQ, strongly co-occurred, attributing TCR associations to individual alleles was difficult. In a later analysis, the rate of TCR association differed among HLA loci, with DRB1 alleles having the most associated TCRs and HLA-C alleles having the fewest. Immune exposure information for the cohort was limited to CMV serostatus. Compared with equally common non-associated chains, HLA-associated TCR beta chains in a later analysis were more clonally expanded and had lower generation probabilities. Three of the identified cytomegalovirus-associated TCR beta chains were confirmed in vitro to be specific for cytomegalovirus antigens. A later analysis associated about 18,000 TCR beta sequences with specific HLA alleles at a false discovery rate of 0.05. A total of 164 TCR beta chains were listed by the study as associated with cytomegalovirus. The authors suggested that the approach could potentially be extended to other disease states and immunological phenotypes. In both the original and validation cohorts, the classifier was reported to diagnose cytomegalovirus status with high specificity and sensitivity. Because counts were too low, 15 to 20 rarely observed V segments, including chromosome 9 orphons, were excluded from the earlier analysis of 587 of the donors. Because HLA typing was missing for some donors at each locus, association tests included only the typed subset. In a later analysis, most CMV-associated TCR beta chains were found to appear HLA-restricted, with HLA associations seemingly driven largely by CMV exposure. Sequencing depth was assumed to be roughly uniform across donors in the presence/absence analyses, though that assumption may not hold. In a later genetic analysis, fewer N-insertions in productive TCRs were reported among donors in an Asian-associated ancestry cluster than the roughly 700-donor mean.

The cohort comprised 550 to 700 healthy bone marrow donors. Cohort members were all nominally healthy when sampled, although unrecorded immune exposures were likely present. The donor tested CMV seropositive, placing the donor among the 290 or so seropositive members of the cohort. Each donor provided a peripheral blood sample, and peripheral blood mononuclear cells were used for TCR beta sequencing. Genomic DNA extraction from the blood cell samples was performed with the Qiagen DNeasy Blood Extraction Kit. This chain joins TRBV5-5 to TRBJ2-2; 8 central bases correspond to TRBD2. This TCR came from a man in his forties or fifties in good health and CMV-seropositive. The specimen sequenced was PBMCs. CDR3 loop: CASSALARSGGAYTGELFF. The DNA sequence is TGTGCCAGCAGCGCTCTTGCAAGATCCGGGGGGGCCTACACCGGGGAGCTGTTTTTT.